One T cell receptor (beta chain) is described in this entry. Its antigen is as yet unknown. This entry is derived from a study of T-cell memory formation after mild COVID-19. Whole-study context: TCR clusters were mostly confined to one donor each.

TCRdb reprocessed the 5' RACE reads via MiXCR and lists one record per CDR3 protein. The table includes nearly 110,000 distinct CDR3 sequences, approximately 15% detected once. Trimming cost V 5 bases and J 2 bases; bases outside gene matches: 5. This CDR3 is built from 15 residues. Germline V gene sequence: CDR1 MNHEY, CDR2 SVGAGI. Study-level points and caveats: Day 15 to 85 contractors were CD4/CD8 balanced; later expanders leaned CD4+. Contracting CD4+ clones sat mainly in CM and EM; CD8+ in EMRA.

The J gene is TRBJ2-5, the V gene TRBV6-5; 10 positions match TRBD2. Sequenced input: PBMCs or a T cell subset sorted from them (not recorded which). This clonotype was sampled from a man aged 18-30 years who had mild COVID-19 (a few samples of this study predate the infection). Cell type and time point are not known. The DNA for the CDR3 is TGTGCCAGCAGTGAGAGCGGGGGGGTTCAAGAGACCCAGTACTTC. Protein product: CASSESGGVQETQYF.